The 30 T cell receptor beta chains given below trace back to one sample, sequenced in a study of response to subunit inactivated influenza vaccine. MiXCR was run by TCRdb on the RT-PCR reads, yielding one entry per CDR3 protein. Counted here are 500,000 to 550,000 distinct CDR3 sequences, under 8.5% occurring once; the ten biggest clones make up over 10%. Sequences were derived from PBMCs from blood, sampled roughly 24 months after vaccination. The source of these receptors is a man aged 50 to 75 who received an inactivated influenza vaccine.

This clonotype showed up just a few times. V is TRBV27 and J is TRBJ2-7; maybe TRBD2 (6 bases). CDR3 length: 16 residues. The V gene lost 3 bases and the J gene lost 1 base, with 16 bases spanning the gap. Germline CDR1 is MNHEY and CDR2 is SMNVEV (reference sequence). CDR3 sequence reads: CASSFSSAGSSYEQYF. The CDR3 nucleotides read TGTGCCAGCAGTTTTTCATCGGCGGGGTCTTCCTACGAGCAGTACTTC.

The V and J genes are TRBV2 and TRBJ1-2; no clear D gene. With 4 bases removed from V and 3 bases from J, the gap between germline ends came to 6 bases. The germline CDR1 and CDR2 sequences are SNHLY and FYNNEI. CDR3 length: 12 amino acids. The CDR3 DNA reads TGTGCCAGCAGTGTTACCGACTATGGCTACACCTTC. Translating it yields CASSVTDYGYTF.

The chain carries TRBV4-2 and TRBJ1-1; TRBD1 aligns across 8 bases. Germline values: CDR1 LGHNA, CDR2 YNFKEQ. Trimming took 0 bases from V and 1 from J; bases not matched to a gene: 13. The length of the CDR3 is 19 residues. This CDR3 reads CASSQDFQGAVGKNTEAFF. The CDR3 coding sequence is TGTGCCAGCAGCCAAGACTTCCAGGGGGCGGTTGGAAAGAACACTGAAGCTTTCTTT.

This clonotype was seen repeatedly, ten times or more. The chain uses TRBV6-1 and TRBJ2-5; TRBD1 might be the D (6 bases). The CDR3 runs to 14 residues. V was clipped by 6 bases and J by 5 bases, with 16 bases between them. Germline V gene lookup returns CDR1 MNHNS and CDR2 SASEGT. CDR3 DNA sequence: TGTGCCAGCAGAGGGACACCCAGGACGGAGACCCAGTACTTC. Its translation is CASRGTPRTETQYF.

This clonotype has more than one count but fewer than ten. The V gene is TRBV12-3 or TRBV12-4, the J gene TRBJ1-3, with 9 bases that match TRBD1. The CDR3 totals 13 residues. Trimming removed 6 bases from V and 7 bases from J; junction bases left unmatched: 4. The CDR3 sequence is CASRRDRANTIYF. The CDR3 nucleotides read TGTGCCAGCAGACGGGACAGGGCTAACACCATATATTTT.

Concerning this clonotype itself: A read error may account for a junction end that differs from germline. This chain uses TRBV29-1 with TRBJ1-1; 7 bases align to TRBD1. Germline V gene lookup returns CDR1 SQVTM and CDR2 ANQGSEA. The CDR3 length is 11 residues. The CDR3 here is CSVTGTVEPFF. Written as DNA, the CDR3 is TGCAGCGTCACTGGGACAGTTGAACCTTTCTTT.

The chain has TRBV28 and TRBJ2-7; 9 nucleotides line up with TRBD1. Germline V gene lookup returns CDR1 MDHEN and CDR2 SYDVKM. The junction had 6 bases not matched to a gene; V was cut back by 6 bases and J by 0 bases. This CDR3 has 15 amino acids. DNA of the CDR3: TGTGCCAGCAGCCCCGGGACAGGGTACTCCTACGAGCAGTACTTC. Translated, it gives CASSPGTGYSYEQYF.

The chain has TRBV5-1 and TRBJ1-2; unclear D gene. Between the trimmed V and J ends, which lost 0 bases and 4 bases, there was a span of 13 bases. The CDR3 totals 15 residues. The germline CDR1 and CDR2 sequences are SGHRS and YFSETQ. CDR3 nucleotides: TGCGCCAGCAGCTTGGGGACGGCCCGCTCCTATGGCTACACCTTC. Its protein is CASSLGTARSYGYTF.

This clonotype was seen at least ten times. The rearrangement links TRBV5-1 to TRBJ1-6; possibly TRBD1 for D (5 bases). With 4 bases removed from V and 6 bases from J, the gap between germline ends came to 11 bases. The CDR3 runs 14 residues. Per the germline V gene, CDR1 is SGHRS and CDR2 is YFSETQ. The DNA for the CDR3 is TGCGCCAGCAGCGATCGACAGTTTAATTCACCCCTCCACTTT. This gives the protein CASSDRQFNSPLHF.

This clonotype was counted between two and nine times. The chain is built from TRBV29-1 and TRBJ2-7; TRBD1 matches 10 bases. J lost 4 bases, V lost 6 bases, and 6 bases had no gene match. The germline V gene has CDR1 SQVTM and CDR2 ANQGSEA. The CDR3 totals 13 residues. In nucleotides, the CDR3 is TGCAGCGTGCTAGACAGGGGGCAATACGAGCAGTACTTC. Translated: CSVLDRGQYEQYF.

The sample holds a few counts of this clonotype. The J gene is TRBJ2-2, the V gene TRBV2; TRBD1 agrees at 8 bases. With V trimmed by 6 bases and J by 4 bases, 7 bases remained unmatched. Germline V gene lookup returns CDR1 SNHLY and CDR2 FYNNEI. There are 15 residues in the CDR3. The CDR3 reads CASRAQGAVTGELFF. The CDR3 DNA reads TGTGCCAGCAGGGCGCAGGGGGCTGTCACCGGGGAGCTGTTTTTT.

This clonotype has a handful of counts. In DNA form, the CDR3 reads TGTGCCAGCAGCCAAGACGGGGACAGGGAACAAGAGACCCAGTACTTC. It is translated as CASSQDGDREQETQYF. The rearrangement joins TRBV14 to TRBJ2-5, with 9 bases identical to TRBD1. CDR3 length: 16 residues. Per germline, CDR1 SGHDN and CDR2 FVKESK. V gave up 0 bases and J gave up 2 bases; unmatched junction bases: 4.

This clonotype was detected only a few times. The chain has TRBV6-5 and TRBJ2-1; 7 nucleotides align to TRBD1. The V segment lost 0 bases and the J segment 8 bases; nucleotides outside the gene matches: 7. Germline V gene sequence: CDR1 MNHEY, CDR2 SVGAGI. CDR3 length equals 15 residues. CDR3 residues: CASSYSLTGSDEQFF. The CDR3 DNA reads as TGTGCCAGCAGTTACTCGCTGACAGGGAGTGATGAGCAGTTCTTC.

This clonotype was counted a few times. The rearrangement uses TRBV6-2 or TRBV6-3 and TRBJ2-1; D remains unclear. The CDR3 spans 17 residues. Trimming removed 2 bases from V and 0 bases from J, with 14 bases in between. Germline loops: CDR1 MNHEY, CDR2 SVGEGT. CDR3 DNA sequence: TGTGCCAGCAGTTACCTCCAAACGCTTAGCTCCTACAATGAGCAGTTCTTC. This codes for CASSYLQTLSSYNEQFF.

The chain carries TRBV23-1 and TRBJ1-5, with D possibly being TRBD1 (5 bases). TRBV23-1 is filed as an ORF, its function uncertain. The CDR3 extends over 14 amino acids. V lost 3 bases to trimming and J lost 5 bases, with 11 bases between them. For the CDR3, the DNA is TGCGCCAGCAGTCATCGTCAGGGCCATCAGCCCCAGCATTTT. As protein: CASSHRQGHQPQHF.

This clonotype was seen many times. This chain's CDR3 is CASSHRGSDTQYF. In DNA, the CDR3 is TGCGCCAGCAGCCACCGGGGGTCAGATACGCAGTATTTT. V is TRBV4-3 and J is TRBJ2-3; TRBD2 is a possible D gene (6 bases). The CDR3 has 13 residues. The V gene lost 3 bases and the J gene lost 4 bases, with 8 bases spanning the gap. The germline gives CDR1 LGHNA, CDR2 YSLEER.

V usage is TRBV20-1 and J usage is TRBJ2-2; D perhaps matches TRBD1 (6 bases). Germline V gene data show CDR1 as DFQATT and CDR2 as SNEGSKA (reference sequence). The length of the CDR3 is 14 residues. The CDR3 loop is CSVRAGANTGELFF. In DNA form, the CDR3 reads TGCAGCGTACGGGCAGGGGCGAACACCGGGGAGCTGTTTTTT.

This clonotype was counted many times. CDR3 amino acids: CASSKDDYEQFF. DNA of the CDR3: TGCGCCAGCAGCAAGGACGACTATGAGCAGTTCTTC. This chain links TRBV5-1 with TRBJ2-1; D unclear. This CDR3 is built from 12 residues. The germline gives CDR1 SGHRS, CDR2 YFSETQ. V was shortened by 4 bases and J by 8 bases, with 10 bases between the two germline ends.

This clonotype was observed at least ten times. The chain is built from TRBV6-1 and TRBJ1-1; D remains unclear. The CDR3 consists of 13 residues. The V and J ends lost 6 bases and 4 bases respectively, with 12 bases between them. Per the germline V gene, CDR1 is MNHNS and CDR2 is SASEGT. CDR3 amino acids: CASSPVVFTEAFF. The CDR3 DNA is TGTGCCAGCAGCCCGGTGGTCTTCACTGAAGCTTTCTTT.

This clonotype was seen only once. The CDR3 spells CSVRDKTTGDRISYEQYF. The CDR3 DNA follows: TGCAGTGTTAGGGACAAGACTACGGGCGACAGAATCTCCTACGAGCAGTACTTC. V and J are TRBV20-1 and TRBJ2-7, with D tentatively TRBD1 (6 bases). This CDR3 region has 18 residues. Trimming shortened V by 7 bases and J by 0 bases, and 28 bases separated the two germline ends. CDR1 DFQATT and CDR2 SNEGSKA come from the germline V gene (reference sequence).

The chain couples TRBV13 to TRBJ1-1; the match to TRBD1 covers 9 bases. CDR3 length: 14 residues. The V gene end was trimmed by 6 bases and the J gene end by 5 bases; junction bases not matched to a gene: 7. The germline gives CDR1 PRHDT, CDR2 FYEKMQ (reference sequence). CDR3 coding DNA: TGTGCCAGCAGTCCAAAAGACAGGGGGACTGAAGCTTTCTTT. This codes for CASSPKDRGTEAFF.

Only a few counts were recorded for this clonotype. Here the CDR3 reads CASRPTRGYTF. The CDR3 nucleotides read TGTGCCAGCAGACCTACAAGGGGCTACACCTTC. The chain carries TRBV6-6 and TRBJ1-2; D remains ambiguous. There are 11 residues in the CDR3. CDR1 is MNHNY, CDR2 SVGAGI, per germline (reference sequence). Trimming took 6 bases from V and 8 from J, leaving 10 bases between them.

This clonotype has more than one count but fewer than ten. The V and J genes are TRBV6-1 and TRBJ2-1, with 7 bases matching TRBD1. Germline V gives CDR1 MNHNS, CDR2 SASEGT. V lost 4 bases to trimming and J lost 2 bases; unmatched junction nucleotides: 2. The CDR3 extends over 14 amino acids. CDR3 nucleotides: TGTGCCAGCAGTGGACAGGGCACCTACAATGAGCAGTTCTTC. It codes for CASSGQGTYNEQFF.

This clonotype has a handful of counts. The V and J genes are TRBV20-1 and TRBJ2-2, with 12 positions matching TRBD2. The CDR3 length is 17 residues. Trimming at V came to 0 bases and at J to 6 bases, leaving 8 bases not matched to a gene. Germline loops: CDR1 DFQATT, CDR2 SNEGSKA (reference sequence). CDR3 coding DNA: TGCAGTGCTAGAGATTGGCTAGCGGGAGGGACTGCCGGGGAGCTGTTTTTT. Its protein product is CSARDWLAGGTAGELFF.

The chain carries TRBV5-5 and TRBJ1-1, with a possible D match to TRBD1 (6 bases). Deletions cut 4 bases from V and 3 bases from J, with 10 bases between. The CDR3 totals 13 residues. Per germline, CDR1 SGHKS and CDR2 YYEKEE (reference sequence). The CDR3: CASSARTDTEAFF. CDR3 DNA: TGTGCCAGCAGCGCGAGGACAGACACTGAAGCTTTCTTT.

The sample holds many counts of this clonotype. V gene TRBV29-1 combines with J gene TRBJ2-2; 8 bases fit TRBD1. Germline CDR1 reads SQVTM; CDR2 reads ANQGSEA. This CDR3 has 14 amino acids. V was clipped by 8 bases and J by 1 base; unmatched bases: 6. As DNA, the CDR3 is TGCAGCACTTCCGGGACAGGGAACACCGGGGAGCTGTTTTTT. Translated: CSTSGTGNTGELFF.

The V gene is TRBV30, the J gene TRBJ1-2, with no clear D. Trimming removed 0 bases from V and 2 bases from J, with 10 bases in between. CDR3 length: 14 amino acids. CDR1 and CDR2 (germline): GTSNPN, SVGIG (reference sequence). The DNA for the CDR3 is TGTGCCTGGAGTGTACCCGGGCCGAACTATGGCTACACCTTC. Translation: CAWSVPGPNYGYTF.

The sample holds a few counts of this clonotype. The CDR3 DNA reads as TGTGCCAGCAGTTACAGGCTAGAGGGTATAGAGACCCAGTACTTC. This encodes CASSYRLEGIETQYF. The chain employs TRBV6-2 or TRBV6-3 and TRBJ2-5; TRBD2 is a possible D gene (5 bases). The V end lost 2 bases, the J end lost 4 bases, and 14 bases lay between the germline ends. Germline lookup yields CDR1 MNHEY and CDR2 SVGEGT. There are 15 residues in the CDR3.

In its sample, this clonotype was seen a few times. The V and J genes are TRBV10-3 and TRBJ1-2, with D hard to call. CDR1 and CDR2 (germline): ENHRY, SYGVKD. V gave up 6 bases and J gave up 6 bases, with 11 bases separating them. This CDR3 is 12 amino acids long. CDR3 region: CAIRASRDGYTF. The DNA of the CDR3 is TGTGCCATCAGGGCCTCGCGGGATGGCTACACCTTC.

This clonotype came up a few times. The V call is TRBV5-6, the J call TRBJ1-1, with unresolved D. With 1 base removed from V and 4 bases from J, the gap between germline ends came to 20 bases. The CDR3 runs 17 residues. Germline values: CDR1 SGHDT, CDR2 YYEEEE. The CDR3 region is CASSLFGGQLTLTEAFF. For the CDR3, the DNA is TGTGCCAGCAGCTTGTTCGGCGGGCAGCTTACACTCACTGAAGCTTTCTTT.